The clone carrying this T cell receptor (beta chain) was found once. Its antigen is not known. Some clones are missing from TCRdb's copy, which holds only in-frame ones; the method was immunoSEQ multiplex PCR. The table lists over 100,000 clones, around 93% of them singletons. The record originates from a study of OX40 agonist ivuxolimab in advanced cancers. Study-wide results and limits: Which antigen the expanded peripheral T cells recognized is unknown.

V trimming: 1 base; J trimming: 3 bases; junction bases outside the gene matches: 5. The germline V gene has CDR1 MNHEY and CDR2 SMNVEV (reference sequence). The CDR3 is 17 residues long. The chain uses TRBV27 and TRBJ2-1; 11 bases match TRBD2. Sample: CD4+ or CD8+ T cells sorted from blood, taken in a trial of the OX40 agonist ivuxolimab. This receptor was identified in an adult with an advanced solid tumor such as melanoma, head and neck, liver or kidney cancer. CDR3 nucleotide sequence: TGTGCCAGCAGTTTATTCCAAGGGACTAGCGGCTACAATGAGCAGTTCTTC. Its protein product is CASSLFQGTSGYNEQFF.